This entry is about one T cell receptor beta chain. Its antigen remains unidentified. No base qualities exist here, and no much larger clone lies one base off it. Reading the label with the study, this specimen's time point is: baseline pretreatment blood. The sample's treatment or condition, from its label and the paper: 15 Gy SBRT to primary tumor, nephrectomy 4 weeks later. To track tumor-enriched clonotypes, serial peripheral blood was sampled from radiation-treated patients at baseline and at 2 weeks and 4 weeks after SBRT. Renal cell carcinoma with clear cell pathology was present in all patients. Genomic DNA for TCR sequencing was prepared using the QIAamp DNA Blood Mini Kit (Qiagen). The analyses included just those samples that passed every quality control check. TCR beta libraries were generated from genomic DNA with the immunoSEQ kit, following the manufacturer's recommendations. Library preparation used a first multiplex PCR with proprietary primers, then a second PCR adding unique barcodes, with bead cleanups after each round. A kit-provided positive control reaction and a negative control reaction were included in every sample batch. The final libraries underwent checking on an Agilent 4200 TapeStation D1000 ScreenTape, volumetric pooling, and quantification by qPCR. Sequencing was performed on an Illumina NextSeq500 using a MidOutput 150-cycle cartridge, with 156 Read1 cycles, 15 Index1 cycles, and the kit custom primers. The pooled library was loaded at around 1 pM with around 20% PhiX control spiked in. On the authors' methods: Vendor-processed data were analyzed in R, and a clonotype was defined as all T cells sharing the same CDR3 nucleotide sequence. In the clone abundance analyses, frequencies were normalized to the 10,000 most abundant clones in each sample. Public T cell clones, averaging fewer than five per sample, were removed before analysis. Tumor-enriched and baseline blood-enriched clonotypes were defined by at least a 32-fold difference in abundance between compartments. Clonotypes expanded or contracted between blood time points were identified with a beta-binomial differential abundance model. The Baroni-Urbani and Buser coefficient was used to measure tumor-blood repertoire similarity, and groups were compared with two-tailed Wilcoxon tests in R. TCRdb stores this immuneACCESS table with in-frame sequences only. Part of the clones is absent; in the studies checked, under half of the shortfall reflects unresolved V genes, and no reason is known for the rest. That table supplies the V and J calls and clone size; D and trimming were determined from the DNA. The sample table holds 120,000 to 150,000 clones, of which around 90% were seen once. Jointly, the top ten make up approximately 4% of the sample.

The CDR3 sequence holds 15 residues, the cysteine and phenylalanine included. The entry retains the CDR3 DNA only, 45 bases that are in frame from base 1. CDR1 SGHTA and CDR2 FQGNSA are derived from the germline V gene. V is trimmed back by 3 bases and J by 7 bases, and the junction contains 9 bases that no gene match accounts for. The data originate from a study of radiation and T cells in renal cell carcinoma (dated by TCRdb to the early 2020s). For context, the study as a whole: The samples were drawn from a clinical trial, where primary renal cell carcinomas were treated with 15 Gy of stereotactic body radiation therapy and then removed by nephrectomy 4 weeks afterward. In total, more than 50 samples underwent TCR beta sequencing: about 26 tumors plus 27 peripheral blood samples. A total of 4,016,671 unique CDR3 nucleotide sequences, encoding 2.8 million or so unique CDR3 amino acid sequences, were found across all 50 or so samples.

Beyond this particular receptor, the publication reports: Top tumor clonotypes rose in blood from baseline to 2 weeks post-radiation, then contracted by 4 weeks, suggesting transient expansion of tumor-resident clones. Because pretreatment tumor biopsies were not available, the baseline intratumoral presence of clonotypes could not be determined. Blood repertoire dynamics were not followed beyond 4 weeks after treatment. The single-armed trial design could not address effects of radiation dose or scheduling on the TCR repertoire.

The sample here was blood, taken from a patient whose treatment included radiotherapy and nephrectomy. In this chain, TRBV7-2 is recombined with TRBJ2-5; 9 bases in the junction line up with TRBD1. The source of this sequence is a woman in her seventies with renal cell carcinoma. The sequenced DNA: TGTGCCAGCAGCTTCGGACAGGGGATATCGGGGACCCAGTACTTC. This translates into CASSFGQGISGTQYF.